Presented here are 25 T cell receptor beta chains from one specimen sequenced in a study of blood T cell repertoires in COVID-19. Sequencing was performed with immunoSEQ multiplex PCR; in TCRdb, only in-frame clones are kept and a portion is missing. The data show approximately 180,000 clones, over 75% seen once. Sequencing was carried out using peripheral blood. These receptors all come from a person aged 70 to 80 with COVID-19, enrolled during active disease.

The V and J genes are TRBV10-1 and TRBJ1-6, with TRBD1 as a possible D gene (5 bases). The V end was cut by 0 bases, the J end by 0 bases, with 12 bases between. The CDR3 loop spans 18 amino acids. Germline V lookup: CDR1 WNHNN, CDR2 SYGVQD (reference sequence). CDR3 in DNA: TGCGCCAGCAGTGAGTCCGGACAAATGAGCTCCTATAATTCACCCCTCCACTTT. Translation: CASSESGQMSSYNSPLHF.

The chain uses TRBV7-2 and TRBJ1-3, with D unclear. Germline CDR1 reads SGHTA; CDR2 reads FQGNSA. Trimming took 1 base from V and 8 from J, leaving 6 bases between them. The CDR3 runs to 12 residues. Here the CDR3 DNA reads TGTGCCAGCAGCTTAGGAGGGTACACCATATATTTT. The encoded protein is CASSLGGYTIYF.

This clone was counted between two and nine times. V and J are TRBV28 and TRBJ1-5; D remains unclear. Germline lookup yields CDR1 MDHEN and CDR2 SYDVKM. This CDR3 has 14 amino acids. V lost 6 bases and J lost 2, with 11 bases in between. The CDR3 loop is CASSSSAGNQPQHF. CDR3 DNA sequence: TGTGCCAGCAGCTCGAGCGCTGGCAATCAGCCCCAGCATTTT.

V gene TRBV18 combines with J gene TRBJ2-1; possible D gene TRBD1, 5 bases. The CDR3 length is 15 residues. Germline CDR1 reads KGHSH; CDR2 reads LQKENI. V was trimmed by 0 bases and J by 8 bases, leaving 14 bases between them. The CDR3 DNA follows: TGTGCCAGCTCACCACCGGGGCAGAATGGCGATGAGCAGTTCTTC. Its translation: CASSPPGQNGDEQFF.

This clone was detected only once. The chain uses TRBV6-2 or TRBV6-3 and TRBJ2-1, with 8 bases matching TRBD1. The CDR3 has 14 residues. The germline V gene has CDR1 MNHEY and CDR2 SVGEGT. The V segment lost 5 bases and the J segment 7 bases; nucleotides outside the gene matches: 7. Here the CDR3 reads CASSTDRVLNEQFF. The CDR3 nucleotides are TGTGCCAGCAGTACGGACAGGGTCTTGAATGAGCAGTTCTTC.

CDR3: CACGQGSNQPQHF. The CDR3, as DNA: TGTGCCTGCGGACAGGGATCGAATCAGCCCCAGCATTTT. The V gene is TRBV30, the J gene TRBJ1-5; 8 nucleotides line up with TRBD1. V shed 6 bases and J 4 bases; nucleotides not matched to a gene: 5. Germline loops: CDR1 GTSNPN, CDR2 SVGIG (reference sequence). The CDR3 length is 13 residues.

The J gene is TRBJ1-2, the V gene TRBV16, with D hard to call. The CDR3 is 12 residues long. Germline CDR1 reads KGHSY; CDR2 reads FQNENV. V lost 4 bases and J lost 6, with 9 bases in between. CDR3 residues: CASSPIRDGYTF. CDR3 bases: TGTGCCAGCAGCCCAATCCGGGATGGCTACACCTTC.

The rearrangement joins TRBV18 to TRBJ2-7, with D unclear. The CDR3 contains 15 residues. V lost 3 bases, J lost 2 bases, and 14 bases lay in between. Germline lookup yields CDR1 KGHSH and CDR2 LQKENI. As DNA, the CDR3 is TGTGCCAGCTCACCCCCCCGAGGCAGCCCCTACGAGCAGTACTTC. Residues: CASSPPRGSPYEQYF.

The CDR3 region has the DNA TGCAGCGTGCGGGACAGGCGGTCTTATGGCTACACCTTC. It yields the protein CSVRDRRSYGYTF. The chain uses TRBV29-1 and TRBJ1-2; 8 nucleotides match TRBD1. The V gene's germline CDR1 is SQVTM and CDR2 ANQGSEA. With 6 bases clipped from V and 5 bases from J, the junction kept 8 bases outside the gene matches. The CDR3 sequence is 13 residues long.

The chain joins TRBV5-4 to TRBJ2-3, with D unclear. The CDR3 loop spans 13 amino acids. Germline assignment: CDR1 SGHNT and CDR2 YYREEE (reference sequence). The ends were cut back, 0 bases at V and 3 bases at J, with 5 bases in the middle. CDR3 coding DNA: TGTGCCAGCAGCTTGGACTTGACAGATACGCAGTATTTT. Translated: CASSLDLTDTQYF.

This clone came up a few times. This chain joins TRBV28 and TRBJ1-6; TRBD1 matches 8 bases. V lost 4 bases to trimming and J lost 10 bases; unmatched junction nucleotides: 9. Germline V gene data show CDR1 as MDHEN and CDR2 as SYDVKM. The CDR3 consists of 15 residues. The CDR3 bases are TGTGCCAGCAGTTCCGTGGACAGGGTGAACTCACCCCTCCACTTT. Translated, it gives CASSSVDRVNSPLHF.

The chain is built from TRBV10-2 and TRBJ2-1, with 8 bases lining up with TRBD2. CDR1 and CDR2 from the germline V gene are WSHSY and SAAADI. V lost 7 bases and J lost 4; bases outside the gene matches: 6. The CDR3 runs to 14 residues. The CDR3 reads CASKRGRDYNEQFF. Here the CDR3 DNA reads TGCGCCAGCAAGCGGGGGCGGGATTACAATGAGCAGTTCTTC.

The chain joins TRBV5-1 to TRBJ2-5, with D hard to call. CDR1 SGHRS and CDR2 YFSETQ come from the germline V gene. The V gene lost 0 bases and the J gene lost 3 bases, with 12 bases spanning the gap. The CDR3 is made up of 15 amino acids. CDR3 sequence (DNA): TGCGCCAGCAGCTTGGAAGGCGGAGTTAAAGAGACCCAGTACTTC. Its protein is CASSLEGGVKETQYF.

The chain links TRBV27 to TRBJ2-3, with D tentatively TRBD1 (6 bases). Germline V lookup: CDR1 MNHEY, CDR2 SMNVEV (reference sequence). The CDR3 is 14 residues long. V lost 6 bases and J lost 5, with 15 bases in between. The CDR3 bases are TGTGCCAGCAGCCAGCAGGGGCTTGGAGATACGCAGTATTTT. It encodes CASSQQGLGDTQYF.

The chain combines TRBV2 with TRBJ1-2, with 7 bases that match TRBD1. Germline-derived CDR1 and CDR2 are SNHLY and FYNNEI. V was pared by 6 bases and J by 4 bases, with 11 bases of the junction left unmatched. The CDR3 length is 15 residues. The CDR3 DNA is TGTGCCAGCAGCGAACCGACAGGGCTCGGCTATGGCTACACCTTC. It translates to CASSEPTGLGYGYTF.

The chain links TRBV6-2 or TRBV6-3 to TRBJ1-3, with 8 bases aligning to TRBD1. This CDR3 region has 14 residues. J was trimmed by 1 base and V by 6 bases; bases with no gene match: 2. Per germline, CDR1 MNHEY and CDR2 SVGEGT. The CDR3 spells CASSWDRSGNTIYF. CDR3 nucleotides: TGTGCCAGCAGCTGGGACAGGTCTGGAAACACCATATATTTT.

The V gene is TRBV7-9, the J gene TRBJ2-2; D is possibly TRBD2 (5 bases). V was cut by 2 bases and J by 6 bases, with 10 bases left in between. This CDR3 has 14 amino acids. CDR1 and CDR2 from the germline V gene are SEHNR and FQNEAQ (reference sequence). The CDR3 DNA follows: TGTGCCAGCAGCTTATCCTTGGAGGCCGGGGAGCTGTTTTTT. This codes for CASSLSLEAGELFF.

The chain joins TRBV19 to TRBJ1-6, with 7 bases identical to TRBD1. Looked up from germline, CDR1 is LNHDA and CDR2 is SQIVND (reference sequence). Trimming removed 6 bases from V and 9 bases from J; junction bases left unmatched: 8. The CDR3 runs to 14 residues. The CDR3 DNA reads as TGTGCCAGTAGGACTACAGGGGTTGCTTCACCCCTCCACTTT. Translated, it gives CASRTTGVASPLHF.

This clone showed up just once. The chain combines TRBV5-4 with TRBJ1-5; 11 bases are shared with TRBD1. The CDR3 sequence is 15 residues long. J lost 6 bases, V lost 4 bases, and 6 bases had no gene match. CDR1 SGHNT and CDR2 YYREEE come from the germline V gene (reference sequence). CDR3 DNA: TGTGCCAGCAGCCCGGACAGGGGGCGCGGTCAGCCCCAGCATTTT. Its protein is CASSPDRGRGQPQHF. The whole variable domain, filled in from reference TRBV5-4 and TRBJ1-5, reads ETGVTQSPTHLIKTRGQQVTLRCSSQSGHNTVSWYQQALGQGPQFIFQYYREEENGRGNFPPRFSGLQFPNYSSELNVNALELDDSALYLCASSPDRGRGQPQHFGDGTRLSIL.

This chain links TRBV6-2 or TRBV6-3 with TRBJ1-4; D is possibly TRBD1 (6 bases). CDR1 MNHEY and CDR2 SVGEGT come from the germline V gene. The CDR3 totals 14 residues. V was pared by 5 bases and J by 4 bases, with 11 bases between. The CDR3 DNA reads as TGTGCCAGCAGTACCGGACAGATTAATGAAAAACTGTTTTTT. It translates to CASSTGQINEKLFF.

This chain uses TRBV5-4 with TRBJ2-1; weak D call: TRBD2 (5 bases). Germline CDR1 and CDR2: SGHNT and YYREEE (reference sequence). The V end lost 4 bases, the J end lost 7 bases, and 15 bases lay between the germline ends. CDR3 length: 14 residues. The CDR3 reads CASSPDAGSNEQFF. The CDR3 bases are TGTGCCAGCAGCCCAGATGCGGGCAGTAATGAGCAGTTCTTC. The whole variable domain, remainder taken from reference TRBV5-4 and TRBJ2-1, is ETGVTQSPTHLIKTRGQQVTLRCSSQSGHNTVSWYQQALGQGPQFIFQYYREEENGRGNFPPRFSGLQFPNYSSELNVNALELDDSALYLCASSPDAGSNEQFFGPGTRLTVL.

This chain connects TRBV7-3 to TRBJ1-2; D ambiguous. Germline values: CDR1 SGHTA, CDR2 FQGTGA. The germline V and J ends were trimmed by 2 bases and 6 bases, with 13 bases remaining between them. The CDR3 has 14 amino acids. CDR3 loop: CASSLGLWRDGYTF. In nucleotides, the CDR3 is TGTGCCAGCAGCTTAGGGCTGTGGAGGGATGGCTACACCTTC.

There are a few counts of this clone. The chain links TRBV28 to TRBJ1-5; D is possibly TRBD1 (6 bases). Trimming took 7 bases from V and 5 from J, leaving 15 bases between them. Germline CDR1 MDHEN, CDR2 SYDVKM. CDR3 size: 14 residues. The CDR3 here is CASNLGQSYQPQHF. CDR3 in DNA: TGTGCCAGCAATCTTGGACAGAGTTATCAGCCCCAGCATTTT.

The chain links TRBV19 to TRBJ2-3, with no clear D. Germline-derived CDR1 and CDR2 are LNHDA and SQIVND (reference sequence). The germline V and J ends were trimmed by 3 bases and 3 bases, with 16 bases remaining between them. The CDR3 extends over 16 amino acids. The CDR3 DNA reads as TGTGCCAGTAGTATTGTGTCCGGTCGCGGTACAGATACGCAGTATTTT. Its protein product is CASSIVSGRGTDTQYF.

The V call is TRBV4-1, the J call TRBJ1-4; D call uncertain. The V end lost 0 bases, the J end lost 2 bases, and 13 bases lay between the germline ends. Germline values: CDR1 MGHRA, CDR2 YSYEKL. This CDR3 region has 17 residues. This CDR3 is CASSQERPRRTNEKLFF. DNA for the CDR3: TGCGCCAGCAGCCAAGAGAGACCCCGGAGGACTAATGAAAAACTGTTTTTT.